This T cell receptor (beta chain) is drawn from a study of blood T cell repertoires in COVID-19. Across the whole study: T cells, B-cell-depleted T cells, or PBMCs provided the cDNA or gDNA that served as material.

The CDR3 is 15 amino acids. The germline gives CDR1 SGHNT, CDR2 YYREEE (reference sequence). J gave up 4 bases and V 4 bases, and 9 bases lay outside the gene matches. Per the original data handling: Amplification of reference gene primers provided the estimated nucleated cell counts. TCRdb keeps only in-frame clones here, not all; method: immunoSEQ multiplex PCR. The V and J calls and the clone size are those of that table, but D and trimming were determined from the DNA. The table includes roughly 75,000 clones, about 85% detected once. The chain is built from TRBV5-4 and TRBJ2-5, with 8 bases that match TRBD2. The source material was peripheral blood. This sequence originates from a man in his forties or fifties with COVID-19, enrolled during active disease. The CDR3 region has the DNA TGTGCCAGCAGCGGGGGACTAGGGAGCGGAGAGACCCAGTACTTC. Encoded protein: CASSGGLGSGETQYF.